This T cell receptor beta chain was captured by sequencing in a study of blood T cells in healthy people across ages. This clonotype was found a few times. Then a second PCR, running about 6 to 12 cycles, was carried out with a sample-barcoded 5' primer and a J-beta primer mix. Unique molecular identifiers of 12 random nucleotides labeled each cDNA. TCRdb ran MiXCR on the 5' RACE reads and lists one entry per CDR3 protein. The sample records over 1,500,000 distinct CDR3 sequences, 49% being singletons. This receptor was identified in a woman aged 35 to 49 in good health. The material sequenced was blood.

In DNA, the CDR3 is TGTGCCACCAGTGTTGCGGAGGCGGGGAGCACAGATACGCAGTATTTT. Translating it yields CATSVAEAGSTDTQYF. The rearrangement uses TRBV24-1 and TRBJ2-3; possible D gene TRBD2, 6 bases. The CDR3 runs to 16 residues. V gave up 5 bases and J gave up 0 bases, with 14 bases separating them. Germline V lookup: CDR1 KGHDR, CDR2 SFDVKD.